The clone carrying this TCR beta chain appeared a single time. The data derive from a study of shared clonotypes between healthy human individuals. TCRdb's copy holds only in-frame clones and misses some; the assay was immunoSEQ multiplex PCR. This sample carries around 750,000 clones, roughly 70% of them seen once, and the ten largest clones take 1.5% to 2%. This sequence was found in a young woman in good health. The sequenced sample was memory CD4+ T cells sorted from blood. Subset described: CD45RA-negative fraction.

CDR3 coding DNA: TGCGCCAGCAGCTTGATATTATTTCGGGGCAGGGAATCTTTGAATGAGCAGTTCTTC. Translating it yields CASSLILFRGRESLNEQFF. The V gene is TRBV5-1, the J gene TRBJ2-1; D may match TRBD1 or TRBD2 (5 bases each). V lost 1 base and J lost 7, with 27 bases in between. The CDR3 has 19 amino acids. Germline V gene sequence: CDR1 SGHRS, CDR2 YFSETQ.